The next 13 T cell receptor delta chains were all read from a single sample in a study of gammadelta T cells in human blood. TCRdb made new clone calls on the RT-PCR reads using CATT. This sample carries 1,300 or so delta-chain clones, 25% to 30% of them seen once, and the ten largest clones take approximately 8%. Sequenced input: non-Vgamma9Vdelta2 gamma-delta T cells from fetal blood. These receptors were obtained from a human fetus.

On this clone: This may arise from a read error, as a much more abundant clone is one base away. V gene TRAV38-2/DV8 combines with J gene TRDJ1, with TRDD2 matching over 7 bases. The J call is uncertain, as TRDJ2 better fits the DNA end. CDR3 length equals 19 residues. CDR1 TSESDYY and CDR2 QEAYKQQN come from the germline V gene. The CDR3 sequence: CAYRSVFPTPWRRQPQLFF. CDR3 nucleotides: TGTGCTTATAGGAGCGTTTTTCCTACGCCCTGGAGACGGCAACCACAACTCTTCTTT.

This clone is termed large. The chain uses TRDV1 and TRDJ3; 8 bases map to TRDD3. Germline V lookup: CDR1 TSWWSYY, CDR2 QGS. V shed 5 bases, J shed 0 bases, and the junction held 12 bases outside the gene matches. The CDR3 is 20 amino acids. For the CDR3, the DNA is TGTGCTCTTGGGCTTCCCTACTGGGGGTTGAGCTCCTGGGACACCCGACAGATGTTTTTC. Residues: CALGLPYWGLSSWDTRQMFF.

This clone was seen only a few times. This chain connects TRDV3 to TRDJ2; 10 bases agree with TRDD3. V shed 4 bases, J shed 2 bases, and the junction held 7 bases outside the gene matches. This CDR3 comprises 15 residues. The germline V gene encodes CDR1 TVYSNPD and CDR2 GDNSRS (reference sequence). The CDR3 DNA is TGTGCCTCTGGCTTGGGGGATACCTTGACAGCACAACTCTTCTTT. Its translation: CASGLGDTLTAQLFF.

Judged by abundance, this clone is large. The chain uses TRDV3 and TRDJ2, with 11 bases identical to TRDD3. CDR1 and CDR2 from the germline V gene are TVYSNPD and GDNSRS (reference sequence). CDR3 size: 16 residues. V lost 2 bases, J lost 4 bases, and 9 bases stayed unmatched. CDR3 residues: CAFEGVGGYATAQLFF. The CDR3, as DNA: TGTGCCTTTGAGGGGGTTGGGGGATACGCGACAGCACAACTCTTCTTT.

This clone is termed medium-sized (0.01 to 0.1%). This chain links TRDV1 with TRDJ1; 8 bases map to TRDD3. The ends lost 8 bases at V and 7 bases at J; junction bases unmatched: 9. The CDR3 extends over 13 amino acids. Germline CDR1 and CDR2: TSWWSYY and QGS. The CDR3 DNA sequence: TGTGCTCTTTCTACTGGGGGGGTCTTTAAACTCATCTTT. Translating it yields CALSTGGVFKLIF.

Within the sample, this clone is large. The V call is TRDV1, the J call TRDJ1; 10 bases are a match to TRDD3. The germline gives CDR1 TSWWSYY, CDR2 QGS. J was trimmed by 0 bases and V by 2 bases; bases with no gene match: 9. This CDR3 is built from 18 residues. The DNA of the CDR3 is TGTGCTCTTGGGGAAGGACTGGGGGGGATACGGGACACCGATAAACTCATCTTT. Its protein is CALGEGLGGIRDTDKLIF.

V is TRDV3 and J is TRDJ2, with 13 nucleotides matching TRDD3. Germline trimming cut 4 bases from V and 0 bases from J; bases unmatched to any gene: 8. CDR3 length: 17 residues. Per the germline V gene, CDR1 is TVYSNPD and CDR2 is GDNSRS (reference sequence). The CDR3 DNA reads TGTGCCTACTGGGGGATACGAGGGGAAGCTTTGACAGCACAACTCTTCTTT. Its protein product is CAYWGIRGEALTAQLFF.

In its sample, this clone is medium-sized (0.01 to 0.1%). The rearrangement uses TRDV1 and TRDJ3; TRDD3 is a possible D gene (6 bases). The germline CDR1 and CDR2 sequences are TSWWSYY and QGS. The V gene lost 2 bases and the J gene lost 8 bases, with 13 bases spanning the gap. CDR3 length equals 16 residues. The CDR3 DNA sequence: TGTGCTCTTGGGGAAAGGTCGGGGGGACACACCCGACAGATGTTTTTC. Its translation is CALGERSGGHTRQMFF.

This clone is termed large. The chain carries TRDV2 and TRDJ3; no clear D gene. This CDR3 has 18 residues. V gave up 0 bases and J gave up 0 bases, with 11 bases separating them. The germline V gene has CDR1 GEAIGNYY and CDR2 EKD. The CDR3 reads CACDTGGFSSWDTRQMFF. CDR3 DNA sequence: TGTGCCTGTGACACCGGCGGATTCAGCTCCTGGGACACCCGACAGATGTTTTTC.

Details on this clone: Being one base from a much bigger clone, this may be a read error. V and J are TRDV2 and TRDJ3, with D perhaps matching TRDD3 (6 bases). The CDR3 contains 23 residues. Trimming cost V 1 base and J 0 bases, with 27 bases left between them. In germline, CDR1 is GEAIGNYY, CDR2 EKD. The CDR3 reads CACDTRGRGGRLFCSWDTRQMFF. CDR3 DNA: TGTGCCTGTGACACGAGGGGGAGAGGAGGACGCCTATTCTGCTCCTGGGACACCCGACAGATGTTTTTC.

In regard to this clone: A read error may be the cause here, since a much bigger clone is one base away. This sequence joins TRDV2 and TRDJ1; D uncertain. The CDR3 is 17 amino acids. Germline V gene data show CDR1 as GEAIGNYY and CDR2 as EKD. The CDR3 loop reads CACDTGLSFGFSDKPIF. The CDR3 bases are TGTGCCTGTGACACGGGTCTTTCGTTTGGGTTCTCCGATAAACCCATCTTT.

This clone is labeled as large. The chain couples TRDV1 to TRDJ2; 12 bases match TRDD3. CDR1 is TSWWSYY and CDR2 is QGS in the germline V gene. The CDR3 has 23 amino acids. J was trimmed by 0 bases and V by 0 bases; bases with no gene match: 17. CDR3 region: CALGELSSCSYWGILSLTAQLFF. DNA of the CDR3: TGTGCTCTTGGGGAACTGAGTTCCTGCTCGTACTGGGGGATACTCTCTTTGACAGCACAACTCTTCTTT.

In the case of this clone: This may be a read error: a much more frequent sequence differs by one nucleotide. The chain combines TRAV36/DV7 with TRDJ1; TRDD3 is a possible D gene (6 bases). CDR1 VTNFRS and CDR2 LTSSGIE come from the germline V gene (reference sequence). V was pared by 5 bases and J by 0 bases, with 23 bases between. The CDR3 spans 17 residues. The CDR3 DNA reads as TGTGCTGTCCCGGCTTCTTGGGGGGGCCGTTACACCGATAAACTCATCTTT. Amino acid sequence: CAVPASWGGRYTDKLIF.